This T cell receptor beta chain was sequenced for a study of beta chain features in type 1 diabetes. In regard to this clone: Its specificity is not known.

Study results and limitations: Type 1 diabetes patients had fewer VDJ junction insertions and more deletions.

The J segment lost 2 bases and the V segment lost 5 bases, leaving 10 bases of the junction unmatched. Germline V gives CDR1 SGHRS, CDR2 YFSETQ. The CDR3 sequence is 15 residues long. The whole isolated RNA underwent reverse transcription, so sequencing captured expressed TCRB transcripts. The method was immunoSEQ multiplex PCR; TCRdb's version includes in-frame clones alone and lacks a portion of them. Here the sample spans roughly 170,000 clones, 10% to 15% being singletons. Sequenced material: central memory CD4+ T cells from blood. The source of this sequence is a woman aged 18-29 years in good health. The genes are TRBV5-1 and TRBJ2-7; 7 bases match TRBD2. The CDR3 region is CASRSGLDVPYEQYF. The DNA of the CDR3 is TGCGCCAGCAGGTCCGGACTAGACGTTCCCTACGAGCAGTACTTC.